The 29 T cell receptor beta chains below were found in one sample sequenced in a study of response to subunit inactivated influenza vaccine. TCRdb redid the calling of the RT-PCR reads with MiXCR, one entry per CDR3 protein. This table has around 790,000 distinct CDR3 sequences, 21% appearing once. The sequencing used PBMCs from blood, collected 5 days after vaccination. These receptors were taken from a man aged 50 to 59 who received an inactivated influenza vaccine.

V gene TRBV12-3 or TRBV12-4 combines with J gene TRBJ2-2, with a possible D match to TRBD2 (6 bases). V dropped 3 bases and J dropped 4 bases, with 12 bases sitting between them. The CDR3 covers 15 residues. This CDR3 reads CASSLGGVTTGELFF. CDR3 nucleotide sequence: TGTGCCAGCAGTTTGGGCGGGGTGACCACCGGGGAGCTGTTTTTT.

J is TRBJ1-2 and V is TRBV29-1; D is undetermined. CDR1 is SQVTM, CDR2 ANQGSEA, per germline. The CDR3 is 14 residues long. V dropped 3 bases and J dropped 3 bases, with 14 bases sitting between them. The CDR3 sequence: CSVDRSASHYGYTF. The CDR3 DNA is TGCAGCGTTGACAGGTCGGCCAGCCACTATGGCTACACCTTC. Full variable domain (missing parts from reference TRBV29-1 and TRBJ1-2): SAVISQKPSRDICQRGTSLTIQCQVDSQVTMMFWYRQQPGQSLTLIATANQGSEATYESGFVIDKFPISRPNLTFSTLTVSNMSPEDSSIYLCSVDRSASHYGYTFGSGTRLTVV.

The rearrangement links TRBV7-9 to TRBJ2-3; TRBD2 is a possible D gene (5 bases). This CDR3 is built from 16 residues. Trimming stripped 0 bases from V and 2 bases from J, with 12 bases between. Per germline, CDR1 SEHNR and CDR2 FQNEAQ (reference sequence). The CDR3 DNA is TGTGCCAGCAGCTTAGCGCAAAGACTAACCACAGATACGCAGTATTTT. Translating it yields CASSLAQRLTTDTQYF. Looking up the rest from reference TRBV7-9 and TRBJ2-3 gives the full variable domain: DTGVSQNPRHKITKRGQNVTFRCDPISEHNRLYWYRQTLGQGPEFLTYFQNEAQLEKSRLLSDRFSAERPKGSFSTLEIQRTEQGDSAMYLCASSLAQRLTTDTQYFGPGTRLTVL.

This clonotype occurred a few times. This rearrangement joins TRBV28 to TRBJ2-1; D is perhaps TRBD2 (6 bases). Trimming left V 7 bases short and J 3 bases short, with 16 bases between. Germline CDR1 reads MDHEN; CDR2 reads SYDVKM. The CDR3 is 15 amino acids. CDR3 protein: CASTPAETSYNEQFF. The DNA for the CDR3 is TGTGCCAGCACCCCTGCCGAGACTAGCTACAATGAGCAGTTCTTC.

This clonotype showed up just a few times. This chain connects TRBV7-2 to TRBJ2-1; D assignment may be TRBD1 or TRBD2 (5 bases each). The CDR3 consists of 15 residues. V lost 4 bases to trimming and J lost 5 bases, with 15 bases between them. The germline gives CDR1 SGHTA, CDR2 FQGNSA. CDR3 DNA sequence: TGTGCCAGCAGCTCCCTTTTGGGGGAGAACAATGAGCAGTTCTTC. Protein product: CASSSLLGENNEQFF.

This clonotype was counted only a few times. This rearrangement joins TRBV5-1 to TRBJ2-3; 9 nucleotides agree with TRBD1. In germline, CDR1 is SGHRS, CDR2 YFSETQ. V dropped 0 bases and J dropped 6; count of bases not matched to a gene: 8. The CDR3 extends over 16 amino acids. The CDR3 protein is CASSLVGTGSWDTQYF. The CDR3 nucleotides are TGCGCCAGCAGCTTGGTTGGGACAGGGAGTTGGGATACGCAGTATTTT.

This CDR3 is CASSLPGIETQYF. The CDR3 DNA reads as TGTGCCAGCAGCTTACCCGGGATCGAGACCCAGTACTTC. The chain couples TRBV11-2 to TRBJ2-5; tentative D call: TRBD2 (5 bases). V was pared by 2 bases and J by 5 bases, with 9 bases between. The CDR3 loop spans 13 amino acids. Germline CDR1 and CDR2: SGHAT and FQNNGV.

This clonotype was counted a few times. The rearrangement links TRBV20-1 to TRBJ2-1; D unresolved. Trimming left V 5 bases short and J 4 bases short, with 6 bases between. From germline, CDR1 is DFQATT and CDR2 SNEGSKA (reference sequence). This CDR3 has 11 residues. The CDR3 DNA is TGCAGTGCTGACCGTTACAATGAGCAGTTCTTC. This gives the protein CSADRYNEQFF.

This clonotype was counted only a few times. V gene TRBV20-1 combines with J gene TRBJ2-5; 8 bases fit TRBD2. The CDR3 length is 15 residues. The V gene end was trimmed by 3 bases and the J gene end by 2 bases; junction bases not matched to a gene: 8. CDR1 is DFQATT, CDR2 SNEGSKA, per germline (reference sequence). The CDR3 sequence is CSARSGSGKQETQYF. CDR3 DNA: TGCAGTGCTAGGAGCGGGAGCGGGAAGCAAGAGACCCAGTACTTC.

Only a few counts were recorded for this clonotype. The chain has TRBV5-1 and TRBJ2-3; 9 bases are a match to TRBD2. The CDR3 consists of 16 residues. In germline, CDR1 is SGHRS, CDR2 YFSETQ. The ends lost 1 base at V and 3 bases at J; junction bases unmatched: 6. This chain's CDR3 is CASSLQPSGATDTQYF. In DNA form, the CDR3 reads TGCGCCAGCAGCTTGCAGCCTAGCGGGGCTACAGATACGCAGTATTTT.

This clonotype occurred a few times. The chain couples TRBV6-5 to TRBJ1-4, with D uncertain. V was trimmed by 0 bases and J by 7 bases, leaving 15 bases between them. CDR1 is MNHEY and CDR2 is SVGAGI in the germline V gene. The CDR3 totals 16 residues. This CDR3 reads CASSYSREQISEKLFF. CDR3 nucleotides: TGTGCCAGCAGTTACTCAAGAGAGCAGATATCTGAAAAACTGTTTTTT.

This rearrangement joins TRBV20-1 to TRBJ2-5, with D possibly being TRBD2 (5 bases). Trimming pared 7 bases from V and 8 bases from J, leaving 14 bases between. This CDR3 comprises 11 residues. CDR1 and CDR2 from the germline V gene are DFQATT and SNEGSKA (reference sequence). The CDR3: CSVLASLTQYF. DNA for the CDR3: TGCAGTGTATTAGCGAGTCTTACCCAGTACTTC.

At least ten counts were recorded for this clonotype. The chain couples TRBV7-2 to TRBJ2-2; TRBD1 might be the D (6 bases). The V gene's germline CDR1 is SGHTA and CDR2 FQGNSA. The CDR3 has 14 amino acids. The V and J ends lost 4 bases and 1 base respectively, with 7 bases between them. DNA of the CDR3: TGTGCCAGCAGCTCGACAGGGAACACCGGGGAGCTGTTTTTT. This sequence encodes CASSSTGNTGELFF.

This clonotype has just a few counts. The rearrangement uses TRBV28 and TRBJ2-1, with D unresolved. V lost 3 bases to trimming and J lost 7 bases, with 25 bases between them. Germline loops: CDR1 MDHEN, CDR2 SYDVKM. This CDR3 contains 18 residues. This chain's CDR3 is CASSFHPEAARLWNEQFF. The CDR3 region has the DNA TGTGCCAGCAGTTTCCACCCTGAAGCTGCGCGGCTCTGGAATGAGCAGTTCTTC.

This clonotype was detected ten times or more. V usage is TRBV12-3 or TRBV12-4 and J usage is TRBJ2-5, with D possibly being TRBD1 (5 bases). This CDR3 is 13 amino acids long. V lost 2 bases and J lost 4, with 8 bases in between. DNA of the CDR3: TGTGCCAGCAGTTTACTTCAGGGAGAGACCCAGTACTTC. This sequence encodes CASSLLQGETQYF.

The rearrangement links TRBV6-2 or TRBV6-3 to TRBJ2-7, with TRBD1 identical over 9 bases. This CDR3 contains 16 residues. The V gene end was trimmed by 5 bases and the J gene end by 6 bases; junction bases not matched to a gene: 14. The germline V gene has CDR1 MNHEY and CDR2 SVGEGT. The CDR3 DNA is TGTGCCAGCAGTGCAACAACCACCGGGACAGGGCGCGAGCAGTACTTC. This encodes CASSATTTGTGREQYF.

The rearrangement links TRBV5-1 to TRBJ2-6; TRBD1 agrees at 10 bases. The CDR3 contains 17 residues. Germline values: CDR1 SGHRS, CDR2 YFSETQ. With 4 bases clipped from V and 2 bases from J, the junction kept 6 bases outside the gene matches. The CDR3 region has the DNA TGCGCCAGCAGCCCGACAGGGGGCATGACTGGGGCCAACGTCCTGACTTTC. Residues: CASSPTGGMTGANVLTF. Based on the CDR3 plus reference TRBV5-1 and TRBJ2-6, the full variable domain is KAGVTQTPRYLIKTRGQQVTLSCSPISGHRSVSWYQQTPGQGLQFLFEYFSETQRNKGNFPGRFSGRQFSNSRSEMNVSTLELGDSALYLCASSPTGGMTGANVLTFGAGSRLTVL.

V gene TRBV7-9 combines with J gene TRBJ1-5; D not resolved. The CDR3 is 12 amino acids. The ends were cut back, 1 base at V and 8 bases at J, with 6 bases in the middle. From germline, CDR1 is SEHNR and CDR2 FQNEAQ (reference sequence). CDR3: CASSLVGEPQHF. CDR3 sequence (DNA): TGTGCCAGCAGCTTAGTTGGAGAGCCCCAGCATTTT.

This clonotype was found a few times. V is TRBV28 and J is TRBJ1-2; possible D gene TRBD1, 5 bases. The CDR3 length is 13 residues. With 6 bases removed from V and 3 bases from J, the gap between germline ends came to 11 bases. Germline V gives CDR1 MDHEN, CDR2 SYDVKM. Here the CDR3 DNA reads TGTGCCAGCAGGTCCGGGGCCTACTATGGCTACACCTTC. This sequence encodes CASRSGAYYGYTF.

This clonotype came up many times. The CDR3 region has the DNA TGTGCCACCAGTGATTCGGGGGGGTCGGGACAGCCCCAGCATTTT. Translated, it gives CATSDSGGSGQPQHF. The chain uses TRBV24-1 and TRBJ1-5; perhaps TRBD1 as D (5 bases). The CDR3 covers 15 residues. With 2 bases removed from V and 7 bases from J, the gap between germline ends came to 14 bases. Germline CDR1 and CDR2: KGHDR and SFDVKD.

The chain employs TRBV28 and TRBJ2-4; D is undetermined. Trimming took off 4 bases at V and 7 bases at J, with 11 bases between the two ends. This CDR3 has 13 residues. Germline V gene data show CDR1 as MDHEN and CDR2 as SYDVKM. Written as DNA, the CDR3 is TGTGCCAGCAGTTCCGCCGTATATAACATTCAGTACTTC. Its protein product is CASSSAVYNIQYF.

J is TRBJ2-7 and V is TRBV7-6, with 10 bases fitting TRBD2. V shed 5 bases and J 3 bases; nucleotides not matched to a gene: 7. The CDR3 sequence is 15 residues long. Per the germline V gene, CDR1 is SGHVS and CDR2 is FNYEAQ. CDR3 coding DNA: TGTGCCAGCAGCCTTAGCGGGGGGTCCCGCTACGAGCAGTACTTC. Translating it yields CASSLSGGSRYEQYF.

The V call is TRBV2, the J call TRBJ2-6; no clear D gene. Germline CDR1 reads SNHLY; CDR2 reads FYNNEI. The CDR3 has 11 amino acids. V lost 3 bases, J lost 12 bases, and 6 bases lay in between. In DNA, the CDR3 is TGTGCCAGCAGTGACGGCCCCGTCCTGACTTTC. Translating gives CASSDGPVLTF. Drawing the rest from reference TRBV2 and TRBJ2-6, the complete variable domain is EPEVTQTPSHQVTQMGQEVILRCVPISNHLYFYWYRQILGQKVEFLVSFYNNEISEKSEIFDDQFSVERPDGSNFTLKIRSTKLEDSAMYFCASSDGPVLTFGAGSRLTVL.

The rearrangement links TRBV20-1 to TRBJ2-2, with D perhaps TRBD2 (5 bases). In germline, CDR1 is DFQATT, CDR2 SNEGSKA (reference sequence). Trimming stripped 1 base from V and 7 bases from J, with 19 bases between. The CDR3 is made up of 16 amino acids. This CDR3 is CSARGTGVDGGGELFF. CDR3 nucleotide sequence: TGCAGTGCTAGAGGTACCGGGGTTGACGGTGGCGGGGAGCTGTTTTTT.

The chain couples TRBV20-1 to TRBJ1-5, with 12 nucleotides matching TRBD1. Per germline, CDR1 DFQATT and CDR2 SNEGSKA (reference sequence). With V trimmed by 7 bases and J by 2 bases, 12 bases remained unmatched. This CDR3 comprises 17 residues. The chain's CDR3 is CSVNSGTGGSRNQPQHF. CDR3 nucleotides: TGCAGTGTCAATTCCGGGACAGGGGGCTCCCGCAATCAGCCCCAGCATTTT.

Many counts were recorded for this clonotype. The chain recombines TRBV24-1 with TRBJ2-5; no reliable D call. CDR3 length equals 14 residues. The germline V gene has CDR1 KGHDR and CDR2 SFDVKD. V was trimmed by 5 bases and J by 3 bases, leaving 12 bases between them. CDR3 DNA: TGTGCCACCAGTGGATTGGCAGCCGAAGAGACCCAGTACTTC. The encoded protein is CATSGLAAEETQYF.

The J gene is TRBJ2-2, the V gene TRBV20-1; 12 nucleotides match TRBD1. This CDR3 has 15 amino acids. V gave up 3 bases and J gave up 6 bases; unmatched junction bases: 5. Germline V gene data show CDR1 as DFQATT and CDR2 as SNEGSKA (reference sequence). The CDR3 DNA is TGCAGTGCTAGGTTCGGGACAGGGGGCGCCGGGGAGCTGTTTTTT. Protein product: CSARFGTGGAGELFF.

The rearrangement uses TRBV12-3 or TRBV12-4 and TRBJ2-3; weak D call: TRBD2 (6 bases). V gave up 6 bases and J gave up 4 bases, with 17 bases separating them. CDR3 length equals 15 residues. The CDR3 region has the DNA TGTGCCAGCAGCCCCGGGCGGGGTCGTGCAGATACGCAGTATTTT. This codes for CASSPGRGRADTQYF.

The gene calls are TRBV24-1 and TRBJ2-1; TRBD2 agrees at 8 bases. CDR1 is KGHDR and CDR2 is SFDVKD in the germline V gene. This CDR3 contains 17 residues. The V gene end was trimmed by 1 base and the J gene end by 7 bases; junction bases not matched to a gene: 11. The CDR3 sequence is CATSDLSPGRAVNEQFF. In nucleotides, the CDR3 is TGTGCCACCAGTGATTTATCTCCCGGGAGGGCCGTTAATGAGCAGTTCTTC.